These T cell receptor beta chains were read from a single sample in a study of identical twins. TCRdb itself ran the 5' RACE reads through MiXCR, one entry per CDR3 protein. The table includes about 1.7 million distinct CDR3 sequences, around 33% detected once. Sequenced material: cord blood. All receptors come from a newborn girl in good health. Both conserved end residues are part of each CDR3. The order of the fields is J gene, V gene, clone size, D gene, CDR3 protein, CDR3 DNA. D genes are given only for firm matches. Clone size is shown for a subset of rows, as once, few, many or a class of expanded clone.

J gene: TRBJ2-1
V gene: TRBV20-1
clone size: few
D gene: TRBD2
CDR3 protein: CSARGTSGRANEQFF
CDR3 DNA: TGCAGTGCTAGAGGGACTAGCGGGAGGGCCAATGAGCAGTTCTTC

J gene: TRBJ1-2
V gene: TRBV28
clone size: few
D gene: TRBD1
CDR3 protein: CASSGGQGPYGYTF
CDR3 DNA: TGTGCCAGCAGTGGGGGACAGGGGCCCTATGGCTACACCTTC

J gene: TRBJ2-3
V gene: TRBV12-3/TRBV12-4
clone size: -
D gene: TRBD1
CDR3 protein: CAGSPGQGGTDTQYF
CDR3 DNA: TGTGCCGGCAGTCCTGGACAGGGCGGCACAGATACGCAGTATTTT

J gene: TRBJ1-1
V gene: TRBV10-2
clone size: -
D gene: -
CDR3 protein: CASSEVATEAFF
CDR3 DNA: TGCGCCAGCAGTGAAGTCGCCACTGAAGCTTTCTTT

J gene: TRBJ2-7
V gene: TRBV29-1
clone size: -
D gene: -
CDR3 protein: CSVSSIKGPAPYEQYF
CDR3 DNA: TGCAGCGTCTCCTCTATAAAGGGGCCGGCCCCTTACGAGCAGTACTTC

J gene: TRBJ2-7
V gene: TRBV2
clone size: -
D gene: TRBD2
CDR3 protein: CASSERASGFYEQYF
CDR3 DNA: TGTGCCAGCAGTGAAAGGGCTAGCGGGTTCTACGAGCAGTACTTC

J gene: TRBJ1-5
V gene: TRBV6-5
clone size: -
D gene: -
CDR3 protein: CASGPRLGSNQPQHF
CDR3 DNA: TGTGCCAGCGGCCCCAGATTAGGGAGCAATCAGCCCCAGCATTTT

J gene: TRBJ1-5
V gene: TRBV4-1
clone size: -
D gene: -
CDR3 protein: CASSQGLRTGRNQPQHF
CDR3 DNA: TGCGCCAGCAGCCAAGGTCTTAGAACAGGGAGGAATCAGCCCCAGCATTTT

J gene: TRBJ1-4
V gene: TRBV28
clone size: -
D gene: TRBD1
CDR3 protein: CASRPGQGTTNEKLFF
CDR3 DNA: TGTGCCAGCAGACCGGGACAGGGTACAACTAATGAAAAACTGTTTTTT

J gene: TRBJ2-1
V gene: TRBV20-1
clone size: -
D gene: TRBD2
CDR3 protein: CSAGTSGGAKHNEQFF
CDR3 DNA: TGCAGTGCCGGGACTAGCGGGGGGGCAAAACACAATGAGCAGTTCTTC

J gene: TRBJ2-7
V gene: TRBV6-6
clone size: -
D gene: -
CDR3 protein: CASSYSEQVYEQYF
CDR3 DNA: TGTGCCAGCAGTTACTCGGAGCAGGTCTACGAGCAGTACTTC

J gene: TRBJ1-3
V gene: TRBV5-1
clone size: -
D gene: -
CDR3 protein: CASSSGSRSGNTIYF
CDR3 DNA: TGCGCCAGCAGTTCAGGGTCGAGGTCTGGAAACACCATATATTTT

J gene: TRBJ2-1
V gene: TRBV7-7
clone size: -
D gene: TRBD2
CDR3 protein: CASSSGLAATNEQFF
CDR3 DNA: TGTGCTAGCAGCTCGGGACTAGCTGCCACCAATGAGCAGTTCTTC

J gene: TRBJ1-1
V gene: TRBV12-5
clone size: few
D gene: -
CDR3 protein: CASGETNTEAFF
CDR3 DNA: TGTGCCTCAGGGGAGACGAACACTGAAGCTTTCTTT

J gene: TRBJ2-1
V gene: TRBV5-6
clone size: -
D gene: TRBD2
CDR3 protein: CASSLGLAGVWEQFF
CDR3 DNA: TGTGCCAGCAGCTTGGGACTAGCGGGAGTGTGGGAGCAGTTCTTC

J gene: TRBJ2-3
V gene: TRBV20-1
clone size: few
D gene: TRBD1
CDR3 protein: CSAREYRGGTDTQYF
CDR3 DNA: TGCAGTGCTAGAGAGTACAGGGGAGGCACAGATACGCAGTATTTT

J gene: TRBJ1-6
V gene: TRBV25-1
clone size: few
D gene: TRBD1
CDR3 protein: CASAQGGGYNSPLHF
CDR3 DNA: TGTGCCAGCGCCCAGGGGGGCGGATATAATTCACCCCTCCACTTT

J gene: TRBJ2-7
V gene: TRBV7-6
clone size: -
D gene: -
CDR3 protein: CASSLIAAGPTYEQYF
CDR3 DNA: TGTGCCAGCAGCTTGATTGCGGCAGGGCCCACCTACGAGCAGTACTTC

J gene: TRBJ1-3
V gene: TRBV12-3/TRBV12-4
clone size: -
D gene: -
CDR3 protein: CASSLEAGSGNTIYF
CDR3 DNA: TGTGCCAGCAGTTTAGAAGCAGGGTCTGGAAACACCATATATTTT

J gene: TRBJ1-5
V gene: TRBV6-1
clone size: few
D gene: TRBD1
CDR3 protein: CASSEKTGTAPNQPQHF
CDR3 DNA: TGTGCCAGCAGTGAAAAGACCGGGACAGCCCCAAATCAGCCCCAGCATTTT

J gene: TRBJ1-1
V gene: TRBV10-3
clone size: many
D gene: TRBD1
CDR3 protein: CAISGTGRTEAFF
CDR3 DNA: TGTGCCATCAGTGGGACAGGGAGAACTGAAGCTTTCTTT

J gene: TRBJ1-1
V gene: TRBV6-6
clone size: few
D gene: -
CDR3 protein: CASTPWANTEAFF
CDR3 DNA: TGTGCCAGCACTCCCTGGGCGAACACTGAAGCTTTCTTT

J gene: TRBJ2-7
V gene: TRBV28
clone size: -
D gene: TRBD2
CDR3 protein: CASSLFWTSATYEQYF
CDR3 DNA: TGTGCCAGCAGTTTATTTTGGACTAGCGCAACCTACGAGCAGTACTTC

J gene: TRBJ2-6
V gene: TRBV12-3/TRBV12-4
clone size: -
D gene: TRBD1
CDR3 protein: CASSFSGGSGANVLTF
CDR3 DNA: TGTGCCAGCAGTTTTTCAGGGGGCTCTGGGGCCAACGTCCTGACTTTC

J gene: TRBJ2-2
V gene: TRBV7-2
clone size: -
D gene: TRBD1
CDR3 protein: CASSDFAQGVGELFF
CDR3 DNA: TGTGCCAGCAGCGATTTTGCTCAGGGGGTCGGGGAGCTGTTTTTT

J gene: TRBJ2-7
V gene: TRBV4-2
clone size: -
D gene: -
CDR3 protein: CASSQELGFYEQYF
CDR3 DNA: TGTGCCAGCAGCCAAGAATTAGGGTTTTACGAGCAGTACTTC

J gene: TRBJ2-7
V gene: TRBV14
clone size: -
D gene: -
CDR3 protein: CASSQAGAAYEQYF
CDR3 DNA: TGTGCCAGCAGCCAGGCAGGGGCTGCCTACGAGCAGTACTTC

J gene: TRBJ2-7
V gene: TRBV10-3
clone size: many
D gene: -
CDR3 protein: CAISGRDVYEQYF
CDR3 DNA: TGTGCCATCAGTGGCAGGGACGTCTACGAGCAGTACTTC

J gene: TRBJ2-3
V gene: TRBV5-4
clone size: -
D gene: -
CDR3 protein: CASRDGRARTDTQYF
CDR3 DNA: TGTGCCAGCAGGGATGGACGGGCCCGCACAGATACGCAGTATTTT

J gene: TRBJ2-1
V gene: TRBV14
clone size: few
D gene: -
CDR3 protein: CASSQKMGTYYNEQFF
CDR3 DNA: TGTGCCAGCAGCCAAAAAATGGGGACTTACTACAATGAGCAGTTCTTC

J gene: TRBJ2-3
V gene: TRBV5-1
clone size: few
D gene: TRBD1
CDR3 protein: CASSASTGGRSDTQYF
CDR3 DNA: TGCGCCAGCAGCGCCTCGACAGGGGGAAGATCAGATACGCAGTATTTT

J gene: TRBJ2-7
V gene: TRBV2
clone size: -
D gene: -
CDR3 protein: CASNRQGPVNEQYF
CDR3 DNA: TGTGCCAGCAATAGGCAGGGACCGGTTAACGAGCAGTACTTC

J gene: TRBJ1-2
V gene: TRBV6-2/TRBV6-3
clone size: few
D gene: -
CDR3 protein: CASSYSMVTIYGYTF
CDR3 DNA: TGTGCCAGCAGTTACTCGATGGTCACGATCTATGGCTACACCTTC

J gene: TRBJ2-7
V gene: TRBV20-1
clone size: -
D gene: -
CDR3 protein: CSARPPGLSNEQYF
CDR3 DNA: TGCAGTGCTAGGCCGCCGGGACTTAGCAATGAGCAGTACTTC

J gene: TRBJ1-6
V gene: TRBV25-1
clone size: -
D gene: -
CDR3 protein: CASGGDRSNSPLHF
CDR3 DNA: TGTGCCAGCGGAGGCGACAGAAGTAATTCACCCCTCCACTTT

J gene: TRBJ2-7
V gene: TRBV28
clone size: -
D gene: TRBD2
CDR3 protein: CASSWGTSGRAEQYF
CDR3 DNA: TGTGCCAGCAGTTGGGGGACTAGCGGGAGAGCTGAGCAGTACTTC

J gene: TRBJ2-3
V gene: TRBV5-1
clone size: few
D gene: TRBD2
CDR3 protein: CASRVDGLATDTQYF
CDR3 DNA: TGCGCCAGCAGGGTGGACGGACTAGCAACAGATACGCAGTATTTT

J gene: TRBJ2-4
V gene: TRBV5-4
clone size: -
D gene: -
CDR3 protein: CASSLAGNKNIQYF
CDR3 DNA: TGTGCCAGCAGCTTGGCAGGGAACAAAAACATTCAGTACTTC

J gene: TRBJ2-2
V gene: TRBV5-1
clone size: -
D gene: TRBD2
CDR3 protein: CASSETSGTGGELFF
CDR3 DNA: TGCGCCAGCAGCGAGACTAGCGGGACGGGCGGGGAGCTGTTTTTT

J gene: TRBJ1-2
V gene: TRBV2
clone size: -
D gene: TRBD1
CDR3 protein: CASSLPGEGAGVMDYGYTF
CDR3 DNA: TGTGCCAGCAGCCTACCGGGAGAGGGGGCGGGAGTTATGGACTATGGCTACACCTTC

J gene: TRBJ2-7
V gene: TRBV28
clone size: -
D gene: -
CDR3 protein: CASSFPTVSSYGQYF
CDR3 DNA: TGTGCCAGCAGTTTTCCGACAGTTAGCTCCTACGGGCAGTACTTC

J gene: TRBJ2-3
V gene: TRBV20-1
clone size: few
D gene: -
CDR3 protein: CSARDSGVGTDTQYF
CDR3 DNA: TGCAGTGCTAGAGATAGTGGGGTGGGCACAGATACGCAGTATTTT

J gene: TRBJ1-2
V gene: TRBV3-1
clone size: few
D gene: -
CDR3 protein: CASSPPEGGLSGYTF
CDR3 DNA: TGTGCCAGCAGCCCGCCAGAGGGGGGGCTGAGTGGCTACACCTTC

J gene: TRBJ1-6
V gene: TRBV5-5
clone size: -
D gene: -
CDR3 protein: CASSLFQVKDNSPLHF
CDR3 DNA: TGTGCCAGCAGCTTGTTCCAGGTGAAGGATAATTCACCCCTCCACTTT

J gene: TRBJ2-1
V gene: TRBV20-1
clone size: -
D gene: -
CDR3 protein: CSLARDEQFF
CDR3 DNA: TGCAGTCTAGCTAGGGATGAGCAGTTCTTC

J gene: TRBJ1-2
V gene: TRBV24-1
clone size: few
D gene: TRBD1
CDR3 protein: CATPQGAHGYTF
CDR3 DNA: TGTGCCACCCCACAGGGGGCCCATGGCTACACCTTC